This TCR beta chain was obtained from a study of vaccination effects on CD4 cells after COVID-19. This clone has only a few counts. Its specificity is not known. Once cultured for approximately 10 days, the cells underwent separation to obtain CD4+ T cells. Days 3 and 7 were when half the medium was replaced with IL-2 medium. The CDR3 runs to 16 residues. CDR1 and CDR2 (germline): MGHDK, SYGVNS. Trimming cost V 4 bases and J 2 bases; bases outside gene matches: 4. Method: immunoSEQ multiplex PCR; TCRdb's copy keeps in-frame clones and lacks some. This sample carries about 30,000 clones, 55% to 65% of them seen once, and the ten largest clones take approximately 9.9%.

The receptor comes from a human donor who received a COVID-19 vaccine. Material: CD4+ T cells from PBMCs cultured without peptide, obtained before COVID-19 vaccination. The J gene is TRBJ1-3, the V gene TRBV25-1, with 11 nucleotides matching TRBD1. CDR3 residues: CASSVPGQGAGNTIYF. CDR3 DNA sequence: TGTGCCAGCAGTGTCCCGGGACAGGGGGCTGGAAACACCATATATTTT.